This T cell receptor (beta chain) was recovered during a study of T cell responses to AZD1222 COVID-19 vaccine. The V and J ends lost 8 bases and 1 base, in that order; junction bases with no gene match: 5. CDR1 and CDR2 (germline): MNHEY, SMNVEV (reference sequence). The CDR3 consists of 13 residues. Study-wide results and caveats: Reports indicate that nearly half of spike-specific TCRs are directed at unmutated variant regions.

For this clone: What it binds is not known.

Produced via immunoSEQ multiplex PCR; TCRdb's table is partial and in-frame only. Of 60,000 to 70,000 clones listed, roughly 82% were seen once; the top ten hold around 5%. Here the sequenced sample was peripheral blood, taken on day 0 of AZD1222 vaccination. The sequence came from an adult in good health. This chain joins TRBV27 and TRBJ2-7; 7 nucleotides agree with TRBD1. The CDR3 reads CASLDRASYEQYF. Here the CDR3 DNA reads TGTGCCAGCCTTGACAGGGCTTCCTACGAGCAGTACTTC.